The present entry profiles one T cell receptor beta chain with its context. Its specificity is unknown. CDR3 length: 13 residues. Unmatched junction bases numbered 7, after V lost 8 bases and J lost 5 bases. The germline V gene has CDR1 MGHDK and CDR2 SYGVNS. The data were taken from a study of CD8+ T cells in alopecia areata. Study-wide background: The duration of tofacitinib was 6 to 18 months, with 6 months off drug afterward. Findings of the study overall: Scalp specimens additionally yield sequences from normal skin's resident alphabeta T cells.

It was cDNA, reverse transcribed from extracted RNA, that served as the sequencing template. Here immunoSEQ multiplex PCR was the method, and the copy in TCRdb shows in-frame clones only, minus some. Of over 150,000 clones in the sample, around 63% are singletons; the top ten hold 1.5% to 2%. The receptor comes from a human donor with alopecia areata. The sample consisted of CD4+ T cells sorted from blood, taken at week 0. The chain combines TRBV25-1 with TRBJ1-2; 8 bases align to TRBD1. CDR3 in DNA: TGTGCCAGCGCTGGACAGGGAGGATATGGCTACACCTTC. This translates into CASAGQGGYGYTF.